The 2 T cell receptor beta chains below come from one sample, sequenced in a study of blood T cell repertoires in COVID-19. Clones were sequenced by immunoSEQ multiplex PCR, and TCRdb holds only the in-frame ones, with some missing. This table holds some 240,000 clones, more than 75% found once. The sequencing sample was made of peripheral blood. These receptors were obtained from a human donor in a cohort sampled during active COVID-19.

V gene TRBV19 combines with J gene TRBJ2-2; 16 bases fit TRBD2. The CDR3 totals 15 residues. The V and J ends lost 10 bases and 4 bases, in that order; junction bases with no gene match: 3. Per the germline V gene, CDR1 is LNHDA and CDR2 is SQIVND (reference sequence). The CDR3 is CATGTSGGGTGELFF. The CDR3 region has the DNA TGTGCCACCGGGACTAGCGGGGGGGGCACCGGGGAGCTGTTTTTT.

J is TRBJ2-5 and V is TRBV6-5, with 8 bases that match TRBD2. The germline V gene encodes CDR1 MNHEY and CDR2 SVGAGI. This CDR3 contains 15 residues. V shed 7 bases and J 2 bases; nucleotides not matched to a gene: 9. Here the CDR3 DNA reads TGTGCCAGCATCCGCCGGGGGGGTCAGCAAGAGACCCAGTACTTC. This encodes CASIRRGGQQETQYF.